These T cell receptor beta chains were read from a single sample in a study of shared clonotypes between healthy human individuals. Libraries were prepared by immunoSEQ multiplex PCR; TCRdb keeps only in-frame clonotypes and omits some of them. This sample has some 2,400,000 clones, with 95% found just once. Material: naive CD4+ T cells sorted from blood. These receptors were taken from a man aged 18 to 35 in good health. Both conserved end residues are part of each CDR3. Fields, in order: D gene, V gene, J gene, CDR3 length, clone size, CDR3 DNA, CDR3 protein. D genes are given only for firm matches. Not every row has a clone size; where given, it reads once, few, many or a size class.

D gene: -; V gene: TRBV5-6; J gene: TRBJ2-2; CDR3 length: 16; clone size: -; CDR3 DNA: TGTGCCAGCAGCTTCACGGTAACAGTGAACACCGGGGAGCTGTTTTTT; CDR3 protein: CASSFTVTVNTGELFF
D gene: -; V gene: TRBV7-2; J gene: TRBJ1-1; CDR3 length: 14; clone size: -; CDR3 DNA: TGTGCCAGCAGCTTAGACAGGGTGAACACTGAAGCTTTCTTT; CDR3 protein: CASSLDRVNTEAFF
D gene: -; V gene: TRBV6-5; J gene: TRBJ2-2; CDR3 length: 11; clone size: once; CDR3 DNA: TGTGCCAGCGGGGGAGGCAGGGAGCTGTTTTTT; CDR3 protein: CASGGGRELFF
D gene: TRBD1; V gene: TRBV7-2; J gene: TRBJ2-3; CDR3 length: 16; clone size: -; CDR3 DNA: TGTGCCAGCAGCTTAGTCGGGAGCAGGGGGCTAGATACGCAGTATTTT; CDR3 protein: CASSLVGSRGLDTQYF
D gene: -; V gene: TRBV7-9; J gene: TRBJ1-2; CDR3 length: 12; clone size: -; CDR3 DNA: TGTGCCAGCAGCTTAGTGGACAGAGGCTACACCTTC; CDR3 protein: CASSLVDRGYTF
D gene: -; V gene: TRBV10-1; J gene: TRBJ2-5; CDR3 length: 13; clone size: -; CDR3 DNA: TGCGCCAGCAGTGGTCAGCTGGGAGAGACCCAGTACTTC; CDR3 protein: CASSGQLGETQYF
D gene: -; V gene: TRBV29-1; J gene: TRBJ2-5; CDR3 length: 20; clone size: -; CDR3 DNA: TGCAGCGTTGTAGTGCAGGGGGCGGGGGGCCCCTTCCCGGGCCGTAGGACCCAGTACTTC; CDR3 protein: CSVVVQGAGGPFPGRRTQYF
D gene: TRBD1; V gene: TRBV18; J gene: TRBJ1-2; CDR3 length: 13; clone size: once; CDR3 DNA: TGTGCCAGCTCACCCCAGGGGGAAGGTGGCTACACCTTC; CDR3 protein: CASSPQGEGGYTF
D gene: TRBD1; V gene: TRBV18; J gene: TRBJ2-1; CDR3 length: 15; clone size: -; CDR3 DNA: TGTGCCAGCTCACAAGGACAGGCCCCGGGGAATGAGCAGTTCTTC; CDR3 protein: CASSQGQAPGNEQFF
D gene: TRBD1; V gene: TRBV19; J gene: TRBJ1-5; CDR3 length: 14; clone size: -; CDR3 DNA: TGTGCCAGTAGTTCGGGACAGTCCTATCAGCCCCAGCATTTT; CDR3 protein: CASSSGQSYQPQHF
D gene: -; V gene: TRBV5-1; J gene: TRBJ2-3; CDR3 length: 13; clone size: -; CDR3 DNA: TGCGCCAGCAGCCGGGACCGCACAGATACGCAGTATTTT; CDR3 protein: CASSRDRTDTQYF
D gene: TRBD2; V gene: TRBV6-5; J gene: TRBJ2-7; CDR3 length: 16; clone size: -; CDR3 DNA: TGTGCCAGCAGTTCCCTAGCGGGAGGAAGTATTTACGAGCAGTACTTC; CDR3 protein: CASSSLAGGSIYEQYF
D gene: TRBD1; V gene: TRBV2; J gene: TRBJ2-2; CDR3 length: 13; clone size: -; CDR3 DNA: TGTGCCAGCACCGGACAGGGGAGCGGGGAGCTGTTTTTT; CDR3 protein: CASTGQGSGELFF
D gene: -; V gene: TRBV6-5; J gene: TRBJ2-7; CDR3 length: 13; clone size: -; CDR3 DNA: TGTGCCAGCAGATACTGGACGGTACGTGGACCGTACTTC; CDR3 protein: CASRYWTVRGPYF
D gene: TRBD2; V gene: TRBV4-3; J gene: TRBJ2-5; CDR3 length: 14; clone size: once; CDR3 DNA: TGCGCCAGCAGCCAAGATTGGGGGGAGGGGACCCAGTACTTC; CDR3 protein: CASSQDWGEGTQYF
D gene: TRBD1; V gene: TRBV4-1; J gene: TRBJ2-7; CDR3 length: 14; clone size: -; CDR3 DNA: TGCGCCAGCAGCCAGCGACAGGGTTCCTACGAGCAGTACTTC; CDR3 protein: CASSQRQGSYEQYF
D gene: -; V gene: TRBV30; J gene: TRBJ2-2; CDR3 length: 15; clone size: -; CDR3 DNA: TGTGCCTGGAGTGTATTAACCAGCAACACCGGGGAGCTGTTTTTT; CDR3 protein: CAWSVLTSNTGELFF
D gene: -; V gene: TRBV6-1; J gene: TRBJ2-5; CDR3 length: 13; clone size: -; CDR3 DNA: TGTGCCAGCAGAATGCTAGTCGGAGAGACCCAGTACTTC; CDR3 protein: CASRMLVGETQYF
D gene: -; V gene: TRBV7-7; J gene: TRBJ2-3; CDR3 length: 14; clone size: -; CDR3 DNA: TGTGCTAGCAGCCTCGGGACTTCGGCAGATACGCAGTATTTT; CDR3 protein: CASSLGTSADTQYF
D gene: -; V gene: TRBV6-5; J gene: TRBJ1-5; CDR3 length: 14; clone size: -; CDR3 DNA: TGTGCCAGCAGTTACACAAGGGAGGATCAGCCCCAGCATTTT; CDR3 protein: CASSYTREDQPQHF
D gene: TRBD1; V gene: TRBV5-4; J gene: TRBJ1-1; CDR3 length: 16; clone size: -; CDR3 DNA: TGTGCCAGCAGCCGAGGACAGGGGTTTGGGGGCACTGAAGCTTTCTTT; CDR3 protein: CASSRGQGFGGTEAFF
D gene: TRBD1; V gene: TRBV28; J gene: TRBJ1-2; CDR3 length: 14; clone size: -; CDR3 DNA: TGTGCCAGCAGTTCTGGACAGGGAACCTATGGCTACACCTTC; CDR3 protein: CASSSGQGTYGYTF
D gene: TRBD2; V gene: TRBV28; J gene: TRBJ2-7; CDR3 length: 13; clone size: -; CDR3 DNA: TGTGCCAGCAGTCCAGGGACTATTTACGAGCAGTACTTC; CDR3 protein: CASSPGTIYEQYF